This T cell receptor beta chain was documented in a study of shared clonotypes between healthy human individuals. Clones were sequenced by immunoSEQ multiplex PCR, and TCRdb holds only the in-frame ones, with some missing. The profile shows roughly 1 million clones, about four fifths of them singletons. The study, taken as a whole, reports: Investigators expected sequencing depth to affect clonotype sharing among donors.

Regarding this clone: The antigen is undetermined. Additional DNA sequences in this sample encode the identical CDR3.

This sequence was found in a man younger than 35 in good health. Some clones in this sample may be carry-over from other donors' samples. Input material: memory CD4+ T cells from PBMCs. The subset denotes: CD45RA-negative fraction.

CDR3 loop: CASSLLVGEQFF. CDR3 DNA sequence: TGTGCCAGCAGTTTACTCGTTGGTGAGCAGTTCTTC. The chain employs TRBV28 and TRBJ2-1; no definite D call. CDR3 length: 12 residues. The V gene's germline CDR1 is MDHEN and CDR2 SYDVKM. Between the trimmed V and J ends, which lost 2 bases and 9 bases, there was a span of 8 bases.